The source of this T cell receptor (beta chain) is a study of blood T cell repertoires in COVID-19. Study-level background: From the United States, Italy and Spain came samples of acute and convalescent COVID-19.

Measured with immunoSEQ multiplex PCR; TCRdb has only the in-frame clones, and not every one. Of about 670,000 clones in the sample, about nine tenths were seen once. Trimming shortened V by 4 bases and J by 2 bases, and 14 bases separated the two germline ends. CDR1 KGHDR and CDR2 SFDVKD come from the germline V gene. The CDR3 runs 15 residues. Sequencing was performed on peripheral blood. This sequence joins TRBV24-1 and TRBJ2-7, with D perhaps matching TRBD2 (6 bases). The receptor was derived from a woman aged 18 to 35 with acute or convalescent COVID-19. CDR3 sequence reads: CATSDPSRGPYEQYF. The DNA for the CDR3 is TGTGCCACCAGTGACCCTTCGCGGGGCCCCTACGAGCAGTACTTC.